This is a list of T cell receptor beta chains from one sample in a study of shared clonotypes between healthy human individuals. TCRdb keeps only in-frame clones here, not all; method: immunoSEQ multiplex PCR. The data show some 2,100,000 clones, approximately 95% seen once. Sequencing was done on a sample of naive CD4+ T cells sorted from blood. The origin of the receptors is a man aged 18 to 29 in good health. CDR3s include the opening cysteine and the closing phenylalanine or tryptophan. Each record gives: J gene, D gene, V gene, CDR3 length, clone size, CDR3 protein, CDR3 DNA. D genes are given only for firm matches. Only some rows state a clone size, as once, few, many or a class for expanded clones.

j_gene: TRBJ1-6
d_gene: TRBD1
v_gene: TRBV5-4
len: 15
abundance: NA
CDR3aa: CASSLGGTGDSPLHF
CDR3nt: TGTGCCAGCAGCTTGGGGGGGACAGGGGATTCACCCCTCCACTTT

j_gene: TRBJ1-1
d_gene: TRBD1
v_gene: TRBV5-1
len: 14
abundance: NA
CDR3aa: CASSLGDRDPEAFF
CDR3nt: TGCGCCAGCAGCTTGGGAGACAGGGACCCTGAAGCTTTCTTT

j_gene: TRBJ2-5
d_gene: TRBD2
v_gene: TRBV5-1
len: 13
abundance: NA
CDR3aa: CASGGGGQETQYF
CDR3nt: TGCGCCAGCGGCGGGGGGGGCCAGGAGACCCAGTACTTC

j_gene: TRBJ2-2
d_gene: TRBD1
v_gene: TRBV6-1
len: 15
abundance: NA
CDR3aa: CASRRTGTNTGELFF
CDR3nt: TGTGCCAGCAGGCGGACAGGGACGAACACCGGGGAGCTGTTTTTT

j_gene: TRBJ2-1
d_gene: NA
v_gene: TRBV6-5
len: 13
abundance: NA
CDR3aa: CASSRAGSGEQFF
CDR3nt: TGTGCCAGCAGCCGGGCCGGGAGCGGTGAGCAGTTCTTC

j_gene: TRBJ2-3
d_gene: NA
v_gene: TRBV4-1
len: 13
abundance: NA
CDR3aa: CASSQGVWDTQYF
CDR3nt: TGCGCCAGCAGCCAAGGGGTCTGGGATACGCAGTATTTT

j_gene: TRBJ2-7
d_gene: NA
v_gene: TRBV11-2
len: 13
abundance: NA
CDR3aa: CASSPDGILEQYF
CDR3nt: TGTGCCAGCAGCCCCGACGGGATTCTCGAGCAGTACTTC

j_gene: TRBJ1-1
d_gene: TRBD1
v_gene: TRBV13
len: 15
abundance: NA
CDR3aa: CASSRNRGLGTEAFF
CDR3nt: TGTGCCAGCAGCCGGAACAGGGGGCTAGGGACTGAAGCTTTCTTT

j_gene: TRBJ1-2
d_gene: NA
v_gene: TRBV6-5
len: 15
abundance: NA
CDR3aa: CASSYGPGTVDGYTF
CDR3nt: TGTGCCAGCAGTTACGGGCCGGGAACGGTCGATGGCTACACCTTC

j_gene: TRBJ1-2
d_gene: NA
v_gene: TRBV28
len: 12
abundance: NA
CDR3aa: CASSSRIYGYTF
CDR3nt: TGTGCCAGCAGCTCACGGATCTATGGCTACACCTTC

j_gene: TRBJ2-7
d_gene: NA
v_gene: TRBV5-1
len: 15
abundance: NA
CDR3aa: CASSLWRGGSGEQYF
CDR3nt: TGCGCCAGCAGCCTCTGGAGGGGCGGATCGGGTGAGCAGTACTTC

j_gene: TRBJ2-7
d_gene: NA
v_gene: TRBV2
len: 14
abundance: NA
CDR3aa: CASSVGRINYEQYF
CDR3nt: TGTGCCAGCAGTGTGGGACGGATTAACTACGAGCAGTACTTC

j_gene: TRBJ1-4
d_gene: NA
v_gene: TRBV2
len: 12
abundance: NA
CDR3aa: CASSRGNEKLFF
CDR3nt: TGTGCCAGCAGCAGGGGTAATGAAAAACTGTTTTTT

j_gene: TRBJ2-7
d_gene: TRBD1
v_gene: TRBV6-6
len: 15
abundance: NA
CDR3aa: CASSDPGQGTYEQYF
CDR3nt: TGTGCCAGCAGTGACCCGGGACAGGGGACCTACGAGCAGTACTTC

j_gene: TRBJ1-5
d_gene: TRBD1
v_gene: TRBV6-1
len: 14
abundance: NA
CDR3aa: CASRRQGGNQPQHF
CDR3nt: TGTGCCAGCAGGAGACAGGGTGGCAATCAGCCCCAGCATTTT

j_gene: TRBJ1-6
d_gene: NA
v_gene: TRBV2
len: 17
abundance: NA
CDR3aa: CASSERGRSTGNSPLHF
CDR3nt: TGTGCCAGCAGTGAACGGGGCAGGTCTACCGGTAATTCACCCCTCCACTTT

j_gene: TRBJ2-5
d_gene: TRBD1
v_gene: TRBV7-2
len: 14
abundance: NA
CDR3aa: CASSSDRGQETQYF
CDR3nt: TGTGCCAGCAGCTCAGACAGGGGGCAGGAGACCCAGTACTTC

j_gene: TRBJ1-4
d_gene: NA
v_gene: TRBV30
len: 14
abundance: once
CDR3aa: CAWRLREENEKLFF
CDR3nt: TGTGCCTGGAGACTGAGGGAAGAAAATGAAAAACTGTTTTTT

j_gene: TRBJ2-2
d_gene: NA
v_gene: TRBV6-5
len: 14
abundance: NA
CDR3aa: CASSRTPDTGELFF
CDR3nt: TGTGCCAGCAGTCGGACCCCGGACACCGGGGAGCTGTTTTTT

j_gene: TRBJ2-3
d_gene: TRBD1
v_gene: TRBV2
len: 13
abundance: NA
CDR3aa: CASGRQGADTQYF
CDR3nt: TGTGCCAGCGGCCGACAGGGCGCGGATACGCAGTATTTT

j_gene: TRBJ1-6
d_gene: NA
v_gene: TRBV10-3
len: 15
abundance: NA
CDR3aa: CAISGGGGAFSPLHF
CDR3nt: TGTGCCATCAGTGGGGGGGGAGGTGCCTTCTCACCCCTCCACTTT

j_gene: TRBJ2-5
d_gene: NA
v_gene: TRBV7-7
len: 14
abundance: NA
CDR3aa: CASSNHGIQETQYF
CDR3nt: TGTGCTAGCAGCAATCACGGGATCCAAGAGACCCAGTACTTC

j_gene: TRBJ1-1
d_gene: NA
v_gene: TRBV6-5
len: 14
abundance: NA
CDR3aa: CASSRGTVDTEAFF
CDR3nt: TGTGCCAGCAGCCGAGGGACGGTTGACACTGAAGCTTTCTTT

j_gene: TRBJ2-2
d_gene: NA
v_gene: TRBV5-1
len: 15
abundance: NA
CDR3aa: CASNPRDGNTGELFF
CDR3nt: TGCGCCAGCAACCCCCGGGACGGTAACACCGGGGAGCTGTTTTTT

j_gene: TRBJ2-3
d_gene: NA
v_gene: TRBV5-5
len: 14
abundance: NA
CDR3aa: CASSSSGSTDTQYF
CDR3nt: TGTGCCAGCAGCTCTTCCGGAAGCACAGATACGCAGTATTTT

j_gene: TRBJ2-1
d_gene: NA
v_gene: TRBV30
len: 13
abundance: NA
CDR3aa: CAWSTGGGTTRFF
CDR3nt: TGTGCCTGGAGTACTGGAGGGGGGACGACCCGGTTCTTC

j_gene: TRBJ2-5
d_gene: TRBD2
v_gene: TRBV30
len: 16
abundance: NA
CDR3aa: CAWSVRRGRAGETQYF
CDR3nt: TGTGCCTGGAGTGTACGGCGCGGGAGGGCCGGGGAGACCCAGTACTTC

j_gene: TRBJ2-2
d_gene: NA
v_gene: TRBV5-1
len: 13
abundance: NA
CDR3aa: CASSPENTGELFF
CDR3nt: TGCGCCAGCAGCCCCGAAAACACCGGGGAGCTGTTTTTT

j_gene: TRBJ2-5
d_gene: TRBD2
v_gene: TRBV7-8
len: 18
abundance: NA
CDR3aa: CASSSGLAGIFGGETQYF
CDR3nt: TGTGCCAGCAGCTCCGGACTAGCGGGAATATTTGGGGGAGAGACCCAGTACTTC

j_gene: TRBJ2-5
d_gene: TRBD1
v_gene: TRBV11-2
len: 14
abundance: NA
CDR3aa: CASSKQGAGETQYF
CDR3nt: TGTGCCAGCAGCAAACAGGGGGCGGGAGAGACCCAGTACTTC

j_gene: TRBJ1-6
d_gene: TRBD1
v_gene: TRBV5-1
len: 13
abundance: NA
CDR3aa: CASSTTGNSPLHF
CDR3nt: TGCGCCAGCAGCACGACAGGGAATTCACCCCTCCACTTT

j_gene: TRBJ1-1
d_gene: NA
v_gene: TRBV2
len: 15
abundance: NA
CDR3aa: CASSEARSWGSEAFF
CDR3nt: TGTGCCAGCAGTGAAGCCCGGTCGTGGGGATCTGAAGCTTTCTTT

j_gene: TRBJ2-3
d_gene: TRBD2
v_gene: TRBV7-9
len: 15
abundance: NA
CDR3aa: CASSSGLAGGDTQYF
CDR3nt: TGTGCCAGCAGCTCCGGACTAGCGGGGGGAGATACGCAGTATTTT

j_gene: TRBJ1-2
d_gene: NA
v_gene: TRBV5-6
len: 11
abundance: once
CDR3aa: CASSFNYGYTF
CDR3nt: TGTGCCAGCAGCTTTAACTATGGCTACACCTTC

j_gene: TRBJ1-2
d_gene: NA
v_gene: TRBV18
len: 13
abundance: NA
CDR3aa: CASSPDGNYGYTF
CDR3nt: TGTGCCAGCTCACCGGACGGTAACTATGGCTACACCTTC

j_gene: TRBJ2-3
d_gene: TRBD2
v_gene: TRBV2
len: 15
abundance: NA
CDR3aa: CASSDEAGVTDTQYF
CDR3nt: TGTGCCAGCAGTGACGAAGCGGGAGTAACAGATACGCAGTATTTT

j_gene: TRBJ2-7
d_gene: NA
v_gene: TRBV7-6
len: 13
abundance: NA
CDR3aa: CASSTSSIYEQYF
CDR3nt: NA

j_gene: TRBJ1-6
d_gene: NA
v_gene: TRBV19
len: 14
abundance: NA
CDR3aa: CASQGDRDNSPLHF
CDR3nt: TGTGCCAGCCAGGGAGATCGGGATAATTCACCCCTCCACTTT

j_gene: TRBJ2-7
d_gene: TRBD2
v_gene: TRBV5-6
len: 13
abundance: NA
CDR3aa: CASSATGTMVQYF
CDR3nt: TGTGCCAGCAGCGCCACGGGGACTATGGTGCAGTACTTC